Presented here are 5 T cell receptor beta chains from one specimen sequenced in a study of OX40 agonist ivuxolimab in advanced cancers. Preparation of the library involved the immunoSEQ multiplex PCR assay. TCRdb holds this immuneACCESS table with in-frame rearrangements only. Some clones are missing; in checked studies, unresolved V genes explain under half, and the rest has no known cause. The sample table contains fewer than 100,000 clones; only one count was recorded for approximately 91% of them. About 0.3% of the sample goes to the ten largest clones. The material was CD4+ or CD8+ T cells sorted from blood, obtained in a trial of the OX40 agonist ivuxolimab. The receptors here all came from an adult with an advanced solid tumor such as melanoma, head and neck, liver or kidney cancer.

The rearrangement uses TRBV9 and TRBJ2-1; TRBD1 matches 7 bases. Germline-derived CDR1 and CDR2 are SGDLS and YYNGEE. After removal of 3 bases from V and 4 bases from J, the junction contained 10 bases not matched to a gene. CDR3 length: 16 amino acids. The CDR3 is CASSADTGQIYNEQFF. The CDR3 DNA reads as TGTGCCAGCAGCGCGGATACGGGACAGATATACAATGAGCAGTTCTTC. The full variable domain, with the rest looked up from reference TRBV9 and TRBJ2-1, is DSGVTQTPKHLITATGQRVTLRCSPRSGDLSVYWYQQSLDQGLQFLIQYYNGEERAKGNILERFSAQQFPDLHSELNLSSLELGDSALYFCASSADTGQIYNEQFFGPGTRLTVL.

The chain is built from TRBV7-3 and TRBJ2-1; 9 bases match TRBD1. Looked up from germline, CDR1 is SGHTA and CDR2 is FQGTGA. Unmatched junction bases numbered 6, after V lost 5 bases and J lost 7 bases. CDR3 length: 14 residues. The CDR3 DNA follows: TGTGCCAGCAGCCCGGGACAGGGCGGTAATGAGCAGTTCTTC. This sequence encodes CASSPGQGGNEQFF.

CDR3 region: CASSLSRLNTEAFF. The DNA for the CDR3 is TGTGCCAGCTCACTCTCCCGTCTGAACACTGAAGCTTTCTTT. The chain links TRBV18 to TRBJ1-1; D unclear. Trimming shortened V by 4 bases and J by 0 bases, and 9 bases separated the two germline ends. This CDR3 comprises 14 residues. The germline gives CDR1 KGHSH, CDR2 LQKENI.

As regards this clone: This could be a read error, since a much larger clone is one nucleotide away. The chain uses TRBV7-2 and TRBJ1-2; D not certain. Between the trimmed V and J ends, which lost 3 bases and 2 bases, there was a span of 1 base. The germline V gene encodes CDR1 SGHTA and CDR2 FQGNSA. This CDR3 spans 11 amino acids. DNA of the CDR3: TGTGCCAGCAGCTTGAACTATGGCTACACCTTC. This encodes CASSLNYGYTF. The whole variable domain, remainder taken from reference TRBV7-2 and TRBJ1-2, is GAGVSQSPSNKVTEKGKDVELRCDPISGHTALYWYRQSLGQGLEFLIYFQGNSAPDKSGLPSDRFSAERTGGSVSTLTIQRTQQEDSAVYLCASSLNYGYTFGSGTRLTVV.

The chain combines TRBV10-3 with TRBJ2-3; 8 bases are a match to TRBD1. Germline-derived CDR1 and CDR2 are ENHRY and SYGVKD. The CDR3 is 15 amino acids. Losses at the gene ends were 4 bases for V and 6 bases for J; bases not matched to a gene: 9. This CDR3 reads CAISGGDRRLDTQYF. Written as DNA, the CDR3 is TGTGCCATCAGTGGGGGGGACAGGCGGTTGGATACGCAGTATTTT.